A single T cell receptor beta chain is shown here with its context. This CDR3 comprises 17 residues. CDR1 and CDR2 from the germline V gene are MGHRA and YSYEKL. V gave up 4 bases and J gave up 0 bases, with 16 bases separating them. This specimen comes from a study of CD8+ T cells in alopecia areata. Stated treatment: oral pan-JAK inhibitor, 5-10 mg twice daily. Sequencing templates came from extracted RNA that was reverse transcribed into cDNA. Assay used: immunoSEQ multiplex PCR; TCRdb lists only in-frame clones, some missing. The table includes about 250,000 clones, 50% to 75% detected once. The chain is built from TRBV4-1 and TRBJ1-5; D remains ambiguous. This receptor was identified in a human donor with alopecia areata. Sequenced material: CD4+ T cells sorted from blood, taken at week 52, from a patient treated with tofacitinib. The CDR3, as DNA: TGCGCCAGCAGCCTCGGAGTCCCTGACGATAGCAATCAGCCCCAGCATTTT. This translates into CASSLGVPDDSNQPQHF.